The 6 T cell receptor beta chains reported below all come from one sample, sequenced in a study of monozygotic twins with inflammatory bowel disease. After re-calling the 5' RACE reads, TCRdb lists one entry per CDR3 protein, DNA absent. This table holds 400,000 to 500,000 distinct CDR3 sequences. The sequencing input was blood. These receptors originate from a human donor with ulcerative colitis or Crohn's disease, or a healthy co-twin of an affected twin (not recorded which).

The chain is built from TRBV6-6 and TRBJ2-5. The CDR3 has 12 amino acids. The germline V gene has CDR1 MNHNY and CDR2 SVGAGI (reference sequence). This chain's CDR3 is CASSGNEETQYF.

The V gene is TRBV6-2 or TRBV6-3, the J gene TRBJ2-1; absent DNA, TCRdb's TRBD2 call cannot be checked. This CDR3 comprises 18 residues. Germline-derived CDR1 and CDR2 are MNHEY and SVGEGT. The CDR3 here is CASSYSGASISPYNEQFF.

The rearrangement uses TRBV7-2 and TRBJ2-2. CDR1 and CDR2 from the germline V gene are SGHTA and FQGNSA. The CDR3 totals 15 residues. CDR3 protein: CASSLITGNTGELFF.

The rearrangement links TRBV6-5 to TRBJ1-4. The CDR3 runs to 13 residues. From germline, CDR1 is MNHEY and CDR2 SVGAGI. This chain's CDR3 is CASRPTENEKLFF.

The chain combines TRBV10-2 with TRBJ1-5; TCRdb proposes TRBD1, but this gene call is untestable without DNA. Germline loops: CDR1 WSHSY, CDR2 SAAADI. The CDR3 extends over 15 amino acids. The chain's CDR3 is CASAGTGGPGQPQHF.

This chain connects TRBV19 to TRBJ1-1; the D gene TCRdb calls, TRBD1, cannot be checked with no DNA. Germline values: CDR1 LNHDA, CDR2 SQIVND (reference sequence). This CDR3 has 13 amino acids. The CDR3 sequence is CASSIDRLAPAFF.